These 16 T cell receptor beta chains originate from one sample sequenced in a study of blood T cell repertoires in COVID-19. Assay used: immunoSEQ multiplex PCR; TCRdb lists only in-frame clones, some missing. The table includes about 220,000 clones, roughly 84% detected once. The source material was peripheral blood. The source of these receptors is a man aged 30 to 45 with active or convalescent COVID-19.

V and J are TRBV7-8 and TRBJ1-2; D might be TRBD1 (5 bases). CDR3 length: 14 residues. V was trimmed by 4 bases and J by 4 bases, leaving 13 bases between them. Germline CDR1 reads SGHVS; CDR2 reads FQNEAQ. CDR3: CASSYSLGGYGYTF. For the CDR3, the DNA is TGTGCCAGCAGCTATTCCCTGGGGGGCTATGGCTACACCTTC.

The chain is built from TRBV19 and TRBJ2-2; D remains ambiguous. CDR3 size: 12 residues. The germline V and J ends were trimmed by 6 bases and 7 bases, with 9 bases remaining between them. CDR1 is LNHDA, CDR2 SQIVND, per germline (reference sequence). CDR3 in DNA: TGTGCCAGTAGGCCTAACGGCGGGGAGCTGTTTTTT. This sequence encodes CASRPNGGELFF.

Points on this clone: Other nucleotide sequences from this sample produce the same CDR3. The chain is built from TRBV5-6 and TRBJ1-2; a weak D match, TRBD1 (6 bases). V was clipped by 0 bases and J by 2 bases, with 8 bases between them. The germline V gene encodes CDR1 SGHDT and CDR2 YYEEEE. This CDR3 is built from 14 residues. CDR3 protein: CASSLDRVNYGYTF. Here the CDR3 DNA reads TGTGCCAGCAGCTTGGACAGGGTGAACTATGGCTACACCTTC. The complete variable domain, with remaining parts taken from reference TRBV5-6 and TRBJ1-2, reads DAGVTQSPTHLIKTRGQQVTLRCSPKSGHDTVSWYQQALGQGPQFIFQYYEEEERQRGNFPDRFSGHQFPNYSSELNVNALLLGDSALYLCASSLDRVNYGYTFGSGTRLTVV.

This clone was observed a handful of times. V and J are TRBV5-1 and TRBJ2-7; TRBD1 matches 12 bases. Germline CDR1 is SGHRS and CDR2 is YFSETQ. The CDR3 has 15 residues. Germline trimming cut 2 bases from V and 6 bases from J; bases unmatched to any gene: 6. The CDR3 sequence: CASSLIGTGGREQYF. CDR3 bases: TGCGCCAGCAGCTTAATTGGGACAGGGGGCCGCGAGCAGTACTTC. The variable domain in full, with the rest retrieved from reference TRBV5-1 and TRBJ2-7, is KAGVTQTPRYLIKTRGQQVTLSCSPISGHRSVSWYQQTPGQGLQFLFEYFSETQRNKGNFPGRFSGRQFSNSRSEMNVSTLELGDSALYLCASSLIGTGGREQYFGPGTRLTVT.

The chain links TRBV7-9 to TRBJ2-7; D uncertain. This CDR3 is 13 amino acids long. V was clipped by 2 bases and J by 6 bases, with 11 bases between them. Germline CDR1 SEHNR, CDR2 FQNEAQ (reference sequence). CDR3 DNA sequence: TGTGCCAGCAGCTTACCCCCAGGCCGCGAGCAGTACTTC. Its translation is CASSLPPGREQYF.

The rearrangement links TRBV3-1 (or the pseudogene TRBV3-2) to TRBJ1-5, with unresolved D. Trimming took off 0 bases at V and 7 bases at J, with 10 bases between the two ends. This CDR3 has 14 residues. Germline CDR1 LGHDT, CDR2 YNNKEL (reference sequence). Here the CDR3 reads CASSQDRARQPQHF. CDR3 nucleotides: TGTGCCAGCAGCCAAGATCGTGCGCGCCAGCCCCAGCATTTT.

This clone was counted a few times. In nucleotides, the CDR3 is TGTGCCAGCAGCCCCTATCGAGGTTACGAGCAGTACTTC. This translates into CASSPYRGYEQYF. The J gene is TRBJ2-7, the V gene TRBV7-9; unclear D gene. Germline lookup yields CDR1 SEHNR and CDR2 FQNEAQ (reference sequence). Trimming took off 5 bases at V and 4 bases at J, with 12 bases between the two ends. This CDR3 spans 13 amino acids.

The chain uses TRBV4-3 and TRBJ1-3; TRBD1 aligns across 8 bases. The V gene's germline CDR1 is LGHNA and CDR2 YSLEER. This CDR3 comprises 16 residues. J gave up 2 bases and V 4 bases, and 7 bases lay outside the gene matches. CDR3 sequence (DNA): TGCGCCAGCAGCCCAACGACAGGGGTGGCTGGAAACACCATATATTTT. Translated, it gives CASSPTTGVAGNTIYF.

A few counts support this clone. The chain carries TRBV7-2 and TRBJ1-2; D may be TRBD1 (5 bases). Germline V gene lookup returns CDR1 SGHTA and CDR2 FQGNSA. The CDR3 contains 17 residues. V lost 1 base and J 7 bases, leaving 22 bases between the germline ends. The DNA for the CDR3 is TGTGCCAGCAGCTTAGGATTGCCGGGAGTGGGACTGGGTGGCTACACCTTC. It codes for CASSLGLPGVGLGGYTF.

A few counts support this clone. The rearrangement uses TRBV4-2 and TRBJ1-2, with D perhaps TRBD1 (5 bases). Between the trimmed V and J ends, which lost 0 bases and 7 bases, there was a span of 15 bases. The CDR3 runs to 15 residues. The V gene's germline CDR1 is LGHNA and CDR2 YNFKEQ. CDR3 in amino acids: CASSQDFGRVGGYTF. The CDR3 DNA sequence: TGTGCCAGCAGCCAAGATTTCGGCAGGGTGGGTGGCTACACCTTC.

This clone was observed a single time. This rearrangement joins TRBV7-2 to TRBJ2-7; D possibly corresponds to TRBD2 (6 bases). Germline V gene lookup returns CDR1 SGHTA and CDR2 FQGNSA. Trimming cost V 2 bases and J 8 bases, with 19 bases left between them. The CDR3 is made up of 15 amino acids. CDR3 sequence reads: CASSLRAGRGRKQYF. The CDR3 nucleotides are TGTGCCAGCAGCTTAAGGGCGGGCCGGGGGAGAAAGCAGTACTTC. The full variable domain, in which reference TRBV7-2 and TRBJ2-7 provide the parts outside the CDR3, is GAGVSQSPSNKVTEKGKDVELRCDPISGHTALYWYRQSLGQGLEFLIYFQGNSAPDKSGLPSDRFSAERTGGSVSTLTIQRTQQEDSAVYLCASSLRAGRGRKQYFGPGTRLTVT.

This clone came up once. This chain connects TRBV30 to TRBJ2-2; 7 bases are shared with TRBD2. CDR3 length: 15 residues. Trimming at V came to 1 base and at J to 0 bases, leaving 2 bases not matched to a gene. Germline V gene data show CDR1 as GTSNPN and CDR2 as SVGIG (reference sequence). In DNA form, the CDR3 reads TGTGCCTGGAGTGGTGCGGGAGCGAACACCGGGGAGCTGTTTTTT. This translates into CAWSGAGANTGELFF.

The chain couples TRBV6-5 to TRBJ2-1; TRBD1 aligns across 8 bases. The CDR3 covers 15 residues. The J segment lost 10 bases and the V segment lost 7 bases, leaving 15 bases of the junction unmatched. In germline, CDR1 is MNHEY, CDR2 SVGAGI. The CDR3 bases are TGTGCCAGCACCCTGGACAGGGCCAAAGGGAGGGAGCAGTTCTTC. This encodes CASTLDRAKGREQFF.

V gene TRBV11-3 combines with J gene TRBJ2-5; TRBD1 might be the D (7 bases). V was shortened by 5 bases and J by 4 bases, with 26 bases between the two germline ends. The CDR3 consists of 18 residues. The germline V gene encodes CDR1 SGHNT and CDR2 YENEEA. The CDR3 DNA reads TGTGCCAGCAGCCCGCAGGGGGGTGGGGGCCGGGAGCGAGAGACCCAGTACTTC. Its translation is CASSPQGGGGRERETQYF.

The chain employs TRBV5-1 and TRBJ2-6, with D perhaps TRBD1 (6 bases). In germline, CDR1 is SGHRS, CDR2 YFSETQ. Trimming removed 1 base from V and 4 bases from J, with 9 bases in between. The CDR3 consists of 15 residues. The CDR3 nucleotides are TGCGCCAGCAGCTTGCAGGGGATAGGGGCCAACGTCCTGACTTTC. Its translation: CASSLQGIGANVLTF.

The chain couples TRBV5-6 to TRBJ2-1; D uncertain. Germline lookup yields CDR1 SGHDT and CDR2 YYEEEE. The CDR3 covers 15 residues. V lost 1 base to trimming and J lost 0 bases, with 8 bases between them. CDR3 sequence (DNA): TGTGCCAGCAGCTTGCTACCGAGCTCCTACAATGAGCAGTTCTTC. Protein product: CASSLLPSSYNEQFF.